This T cell receptor (beta chain) came from a study of blood T cell repertoires in COVID-19. Study-level background: PBMCs, B-cell-depleted T cells, or T cells provided the cDNA or gDNA that made up the material.

Original analysis: The assay estimated nucleated cells by amplifying reference gene primers. Produced via immunoSEQ multiplex PCR; TCRdb's table is partial and in-frame only. D and trimming come from the DNA, and the V and J calls and clone size come from that table. The table includes more than 75,000 clones, around 88% detected once. CDR1 is SGHTA, CDR2 FQGNSA, per germline. The ends lost 2 bases at V and 5 bases at J; junction bases unmatched: 8. This CDR3 is built from 15 residues. This rearrangement joins TRBV7-2 to TRBJ2-5, with 7 bases matching TRBD1. This sequence originates from a man aged 25 to 45 with acute or convalescent COVID-19. Material for sequencing was peripheral blood. As DNA, the CDR3 is TGTGCCAGCAGCTTAAATCGGCTGGACAGGGAGACCCAGTACTTC. This translates into CASSLNRLDRETQYF. The whole variable domain, remainder taken from reference TRBV7-2 and TRBJ2-5, is GAGVSQSPSNKVTEKGKDVELRCDPISGHTALYWYRQSLGQGLEFLIYFQGNSAPDKSGLPSDRFSAERTGGSVSTLTIQRTQQEDSAVYLCASSLNRLDRETQYFGPGTRLLVL.